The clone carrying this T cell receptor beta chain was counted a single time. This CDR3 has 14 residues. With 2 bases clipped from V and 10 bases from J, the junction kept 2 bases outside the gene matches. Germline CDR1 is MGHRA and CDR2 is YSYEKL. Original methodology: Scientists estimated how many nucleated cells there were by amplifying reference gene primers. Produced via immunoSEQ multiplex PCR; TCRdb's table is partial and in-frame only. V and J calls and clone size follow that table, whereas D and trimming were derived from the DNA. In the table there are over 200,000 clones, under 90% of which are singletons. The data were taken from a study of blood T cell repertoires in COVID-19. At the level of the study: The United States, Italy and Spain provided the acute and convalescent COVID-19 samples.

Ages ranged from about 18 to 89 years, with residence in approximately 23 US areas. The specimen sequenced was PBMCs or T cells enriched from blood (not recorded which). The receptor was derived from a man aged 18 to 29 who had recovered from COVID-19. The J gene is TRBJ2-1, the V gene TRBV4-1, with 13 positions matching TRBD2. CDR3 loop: CASSQPGLAGEQFF. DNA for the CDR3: TGCGCCAGCAGCCAACCGGGACTAGCGGGGGAGCAGTTCTTC.